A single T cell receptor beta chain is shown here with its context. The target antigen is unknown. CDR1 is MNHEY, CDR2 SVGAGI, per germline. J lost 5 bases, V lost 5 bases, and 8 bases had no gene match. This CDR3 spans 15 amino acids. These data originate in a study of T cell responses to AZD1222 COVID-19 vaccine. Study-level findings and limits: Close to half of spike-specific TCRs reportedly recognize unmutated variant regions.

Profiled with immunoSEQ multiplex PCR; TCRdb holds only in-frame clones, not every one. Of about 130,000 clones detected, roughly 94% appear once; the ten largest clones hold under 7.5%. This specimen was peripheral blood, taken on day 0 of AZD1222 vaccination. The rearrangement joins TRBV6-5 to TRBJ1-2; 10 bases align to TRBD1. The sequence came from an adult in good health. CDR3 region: CASSTERDRGYGYTF. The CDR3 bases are TGTGCCAGCAGTACTGAAAGGGACAGGGGATATGGCTACACCTTC.